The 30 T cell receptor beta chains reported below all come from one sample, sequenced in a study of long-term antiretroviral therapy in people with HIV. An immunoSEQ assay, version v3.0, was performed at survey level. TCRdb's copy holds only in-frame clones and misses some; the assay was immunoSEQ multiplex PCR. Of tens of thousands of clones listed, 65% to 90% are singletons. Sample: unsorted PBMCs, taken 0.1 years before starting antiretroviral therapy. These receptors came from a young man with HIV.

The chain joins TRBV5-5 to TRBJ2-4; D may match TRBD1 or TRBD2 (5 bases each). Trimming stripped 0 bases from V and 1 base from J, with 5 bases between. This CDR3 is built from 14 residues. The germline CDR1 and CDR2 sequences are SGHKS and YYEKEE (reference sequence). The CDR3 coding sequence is TGTGCCAGCAGCTTGGGGGGGGCCAAAAACATTCAGTACTTC. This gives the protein CASSLGGAKNIQYF.

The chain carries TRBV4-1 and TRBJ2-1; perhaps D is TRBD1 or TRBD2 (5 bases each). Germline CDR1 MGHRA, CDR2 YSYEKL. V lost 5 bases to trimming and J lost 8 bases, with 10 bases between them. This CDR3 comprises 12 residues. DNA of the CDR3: TGCGCCAGCAGCTTGAGGGGCGATGAGCAGTTCTTC. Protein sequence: CASSLRGDEQFF.

Written as DNA, the CDR3 is TGTGCCATCAGTGAGTGGGGGGGCCAAGAGACCCAGTACTTC. This gives the protein CAISEWGGQETQYF. The chain is built from TRBV10-3 and TRBJ2-5; 7 bases agree with TRBD2. The junction had 0 bases not matched to a gene; V was cut back by 1 base and J by 1 base. This CDR3 contains 14 residues. Per germline, CDR1 ENHRY and CDR2 SYGVKD.

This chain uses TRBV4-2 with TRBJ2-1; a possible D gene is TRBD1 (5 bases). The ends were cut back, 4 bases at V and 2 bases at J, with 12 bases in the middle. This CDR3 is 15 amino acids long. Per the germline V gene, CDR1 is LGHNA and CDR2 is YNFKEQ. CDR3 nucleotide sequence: TGTGCCAGCAGCCGGGGCGGTTCTGCCTACAATGAGCAGTTCTTC. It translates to CASSRGGSAYNEQFF.

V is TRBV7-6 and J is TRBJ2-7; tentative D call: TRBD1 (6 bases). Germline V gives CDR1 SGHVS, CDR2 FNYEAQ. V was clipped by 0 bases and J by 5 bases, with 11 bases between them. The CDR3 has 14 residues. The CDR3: CASSLAPGADEQYF. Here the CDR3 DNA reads TGTGCCAGCAGCTTAGCACCAGGGGCCGACGAGCAGTACTTC.

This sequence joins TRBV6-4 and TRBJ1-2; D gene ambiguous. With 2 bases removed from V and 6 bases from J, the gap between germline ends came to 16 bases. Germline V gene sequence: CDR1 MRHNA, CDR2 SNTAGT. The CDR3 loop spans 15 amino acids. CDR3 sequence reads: CASSDGGVPLNGYTF. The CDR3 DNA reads TGTGCCAGCAGTGACGGTGGGGTCCCCTTGAATGGCTACACCTTC.

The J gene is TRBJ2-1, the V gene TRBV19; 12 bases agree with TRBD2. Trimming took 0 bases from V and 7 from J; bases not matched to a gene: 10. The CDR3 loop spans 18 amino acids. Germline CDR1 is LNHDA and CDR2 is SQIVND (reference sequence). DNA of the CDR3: TGTGCCAGTAGTATAGATCGGGAGACTAGCGGGAGTTTAAATGAGCAGTTCTTC. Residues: CASSIDRETSGSLNEQFF.

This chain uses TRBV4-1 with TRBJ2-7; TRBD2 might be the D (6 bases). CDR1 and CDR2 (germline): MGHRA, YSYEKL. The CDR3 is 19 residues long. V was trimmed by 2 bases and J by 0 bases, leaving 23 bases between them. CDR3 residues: CASSQILPTSTESSYEQYF. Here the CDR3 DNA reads TGCGCCAGCAGCCAAATCCTCCCCACTAGCACAGAGAGCTCCTACGAGCAGTACTTC.

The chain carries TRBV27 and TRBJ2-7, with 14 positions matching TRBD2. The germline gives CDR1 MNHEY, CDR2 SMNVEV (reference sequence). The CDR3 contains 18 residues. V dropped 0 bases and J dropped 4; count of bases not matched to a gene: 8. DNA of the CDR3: TGTGCCAGCAGTTTATCCCTCGGGACTAGCGGGAGTGTGTACGAGCAGTACTTC. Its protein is CASSLSLGTSGSVYEQYF.

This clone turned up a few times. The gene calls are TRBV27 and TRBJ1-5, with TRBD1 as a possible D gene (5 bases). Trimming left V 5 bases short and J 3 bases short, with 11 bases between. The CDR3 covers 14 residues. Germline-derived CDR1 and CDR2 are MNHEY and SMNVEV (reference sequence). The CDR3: CASSQGLDNQPQHF. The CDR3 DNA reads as TGTGCCAGCAGTCAGGGATTAGACAATCAGCCCCAGCATTTT.

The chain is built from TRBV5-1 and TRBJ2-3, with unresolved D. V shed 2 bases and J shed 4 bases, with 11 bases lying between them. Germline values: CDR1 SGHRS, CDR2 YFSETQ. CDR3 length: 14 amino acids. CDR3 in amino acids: CASSFMWMPDTQYF. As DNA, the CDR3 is TGCGCCAGCAGCTTCATGTGGATGCCAGATACGCAGTATTTT.

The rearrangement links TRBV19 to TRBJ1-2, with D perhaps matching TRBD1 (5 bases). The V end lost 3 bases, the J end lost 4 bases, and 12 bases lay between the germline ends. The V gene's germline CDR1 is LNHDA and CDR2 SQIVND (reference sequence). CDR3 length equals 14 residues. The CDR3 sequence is CASSISGFGYGYTF. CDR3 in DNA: TGTGCCAGTAGTATTTCAGGGTTTGGCTATGGCTACACCTTC.

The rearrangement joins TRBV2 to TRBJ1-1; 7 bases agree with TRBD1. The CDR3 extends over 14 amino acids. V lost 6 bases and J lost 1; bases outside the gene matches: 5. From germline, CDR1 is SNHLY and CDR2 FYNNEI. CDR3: CASSPQGSNTEAFF. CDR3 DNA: TGTGCCAGCAGCCCACAGGGGTCGAACACTGAAGCTTTCTTT.

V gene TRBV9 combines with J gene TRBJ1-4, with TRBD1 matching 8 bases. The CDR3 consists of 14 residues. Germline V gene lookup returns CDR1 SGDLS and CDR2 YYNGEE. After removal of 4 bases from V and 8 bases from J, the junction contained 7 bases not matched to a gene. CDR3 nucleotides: TGTGCCAGCAGCACACAGGGGGAAGGAGAAAAACTGTTTTTT. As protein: CASSTQGEGEKLFF.

CDR3 nucleotides: TGTGCCAGTAGTGTTTCCGGGACGCTGTACGAGCAGTACTTC. Protein: CASSVSGTLYEQYF. The genes are TRBV19 and TRBJ2-7; D is possibly TRBD1 or TRBD2 (5 bases each). Germline CDR1 reads LNHDA; CDR2 reads SQIVND (reference sequence). Between the trimmed V and J ends, which lost 5 bases and 4 bases, there was a span of 15 bases. The CDR3 extends over 14 amino acids.

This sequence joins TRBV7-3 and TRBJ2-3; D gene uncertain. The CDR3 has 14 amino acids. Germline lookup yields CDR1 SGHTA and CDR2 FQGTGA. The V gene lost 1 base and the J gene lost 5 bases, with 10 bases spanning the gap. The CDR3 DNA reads TGTGCCAGCAGCTTAAGGATGTGGGGAGATACGCAGTATTTT. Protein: CASSLRMWGDTQYF.

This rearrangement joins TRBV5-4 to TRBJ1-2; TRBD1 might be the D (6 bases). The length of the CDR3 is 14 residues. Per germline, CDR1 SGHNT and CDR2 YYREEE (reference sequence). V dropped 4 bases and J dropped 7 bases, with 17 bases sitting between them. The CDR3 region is CASSVSRGEGGYTF. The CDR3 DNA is TGTGCCAGCAGCGTGAGCAGGGGAGAGGGTGGCTACACCTTC.

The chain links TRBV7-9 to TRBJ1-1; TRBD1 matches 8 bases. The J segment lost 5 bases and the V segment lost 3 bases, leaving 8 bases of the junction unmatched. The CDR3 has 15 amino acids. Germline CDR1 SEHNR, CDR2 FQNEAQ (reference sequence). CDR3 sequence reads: CASSLIWQGATEAFF. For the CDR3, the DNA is TGTGCCAGCAGCTTGATTTGGCAGGGGGCGACTGAAGCTTTCTTT.

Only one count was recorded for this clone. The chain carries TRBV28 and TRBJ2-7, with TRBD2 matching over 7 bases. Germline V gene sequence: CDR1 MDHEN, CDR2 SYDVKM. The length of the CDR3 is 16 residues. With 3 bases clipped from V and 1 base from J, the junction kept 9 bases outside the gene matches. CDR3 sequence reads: CASSFPRGRGSYEQYF. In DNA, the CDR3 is TGTGCCAGCAGTTTCCCCAGAGGGAGGGGTTCCTACGAGCAGTACTTC.

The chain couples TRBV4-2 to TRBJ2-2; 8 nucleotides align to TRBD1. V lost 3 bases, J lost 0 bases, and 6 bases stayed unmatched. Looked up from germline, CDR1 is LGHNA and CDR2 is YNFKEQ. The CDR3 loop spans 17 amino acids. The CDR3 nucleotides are TGTGCCAGCAGCCACCCAACAGGGGGATCGAACACCGGGGAGCTGTTTTTT. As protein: CASSHPTGGSNTGELFF.

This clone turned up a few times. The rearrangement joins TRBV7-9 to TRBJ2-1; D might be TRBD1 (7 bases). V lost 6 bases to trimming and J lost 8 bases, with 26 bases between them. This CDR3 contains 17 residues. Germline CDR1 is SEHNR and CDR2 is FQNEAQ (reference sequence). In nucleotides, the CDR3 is TGTGCCAGCAGGCCTCTCTTGGAGGGGGCTCGGCAACATGAGCAGTTCTTC. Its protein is CASRPLLEGARQHEQFF.

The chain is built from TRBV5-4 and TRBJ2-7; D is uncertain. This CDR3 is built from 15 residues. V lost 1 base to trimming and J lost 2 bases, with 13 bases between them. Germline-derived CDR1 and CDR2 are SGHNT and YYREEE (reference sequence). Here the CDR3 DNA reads TGTGCCAGCAGCTTGAAGAGTGGCAGCACCTACGAGCAGTACTTC. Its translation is CASSLKSGSTYEQYF.

CDR3 DNA sequence: TGTGCCACCAGCAGAGGGCAGGAGAATGAAAAACTGTTTTTT. Protein: CATSRGQENEKLFF. This chain connects TRBV15 to TRBJ1-4; D is unclear. This CDR3 region has 14 residues. The ends were cut back, 1 base at V and 5 bases at J, with 8 bases in the middle. Per germline, CDR1 LNHNV and CDR2 YYDKDF (reference sequence).

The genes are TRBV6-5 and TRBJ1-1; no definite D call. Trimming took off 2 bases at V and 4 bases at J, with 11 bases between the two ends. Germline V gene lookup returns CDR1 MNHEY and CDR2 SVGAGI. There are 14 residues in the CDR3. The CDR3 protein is CASSYEGTPTEAFF. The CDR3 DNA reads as TGTGCCAGCAGTTACGAGGGAACCCCCACTGAAGCTTTCTTT.

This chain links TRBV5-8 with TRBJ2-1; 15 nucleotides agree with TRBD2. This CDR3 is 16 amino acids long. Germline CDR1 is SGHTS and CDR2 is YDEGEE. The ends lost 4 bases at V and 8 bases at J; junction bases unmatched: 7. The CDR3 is CASSGLAGGSGDEQFF. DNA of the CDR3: TGTGCCAGCAGCGGACTAGCGGGGGGGTCCGGGGATGAGCAGTTCTTC.

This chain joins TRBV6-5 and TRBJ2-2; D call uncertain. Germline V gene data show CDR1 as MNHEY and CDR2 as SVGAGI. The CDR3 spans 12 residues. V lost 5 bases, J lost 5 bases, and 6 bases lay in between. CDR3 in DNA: TGTGCCAGCAGTGAGATAACCGGGGAGCTGTTTTTT. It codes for CASSEITGELFF.

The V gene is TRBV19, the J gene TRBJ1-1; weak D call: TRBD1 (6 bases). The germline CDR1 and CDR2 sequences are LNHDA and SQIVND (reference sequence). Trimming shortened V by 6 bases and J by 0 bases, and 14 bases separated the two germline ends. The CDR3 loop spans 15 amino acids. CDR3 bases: TGTGCCAGTAGCCGGAGGGGGGGAGTGAACACTGAAGCTTTCTTT. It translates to CASSRRGGVNTEAFF.

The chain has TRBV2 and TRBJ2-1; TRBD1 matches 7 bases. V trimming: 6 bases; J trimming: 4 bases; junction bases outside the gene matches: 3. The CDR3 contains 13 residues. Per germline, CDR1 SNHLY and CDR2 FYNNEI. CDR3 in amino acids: CASRDRVYNEQFF. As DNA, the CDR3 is TGTGCCAGCAGAGACAGGGTATACAATGAGCAGTTCTTC.

CDR3 sequence: CASLGPGGLGEQYF. CDR3 in DNA: TGTGCCAGCCTGGGACCAGGGGGGTTAGGCGAGCAGTACTTC. The chain employs TRBV7-2 and TRBJ2-7, with D possibly matching TRBD1 (7 bases). Germline values: CDR1 SGHTA, CDR2 FQGNSA. V lost 8 bases and J 6 bases, leaving 20 bases between the germline ends. The CDR3 is made up of 14 amino acids.

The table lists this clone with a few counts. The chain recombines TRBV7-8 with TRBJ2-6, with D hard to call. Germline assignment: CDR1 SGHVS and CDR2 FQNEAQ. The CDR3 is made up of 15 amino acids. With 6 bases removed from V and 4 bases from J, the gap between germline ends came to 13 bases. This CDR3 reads CASRSGRTGANVLTF. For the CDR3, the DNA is TGTGCCAGCAGGTCCGGACGTACCGGGGCCAACGTCCTGACTTTC.